The clone carrying this TCR beta chain has only a few counts. Antigen specificity is unknown. This specimen comes from a study of cytotoxic CD8 clonotypes in ibrutinib-treated CLL. Looking at the study overall: In all, under twelve patients were relapsed/refractory, approximately 16 were treatment-naive and approximately 17 were IGHV unmutated. General study results and limits: T-cell clonality at baseline went above that of age-matched healthy donors and rose and fell with circulating CD8+ T-cell counts. Clonality, elevated at ibrutinib response, dropped back toward baseline at progression. Treatment saw public clonotypes, which were uncommon, either contract or stay stable.

Measured with immunoSEQ multiplex PCR; TCRdb has only the in-frame clones, and not every one. The sample includes roughly 330,000 clones, 67% seen only once; the top ten take about 6.7%. Looked up from germline, CDR1 is LGHNA and CDR2 is YSLEER. Trimming removed 0 bases at V and 5 bases at J, with 8 bases between. The CDR3 is 14 amino acids. This sequence joins TRBV4-3 and TRBJ1-5, with D perhaps TRBD1 (5 bases). The material was PBMCs, obtained after 36 months of ibrutinib treatment. This TCR was recovered from a human donor with chronic lymphocytic leukemia. CDR3 sequence (DNA): TGCGCCAGCAGCCAAGACGGGACTTATCAGCCCCAGCATTTT. Translation gives CASSQDGTYQPQHF.